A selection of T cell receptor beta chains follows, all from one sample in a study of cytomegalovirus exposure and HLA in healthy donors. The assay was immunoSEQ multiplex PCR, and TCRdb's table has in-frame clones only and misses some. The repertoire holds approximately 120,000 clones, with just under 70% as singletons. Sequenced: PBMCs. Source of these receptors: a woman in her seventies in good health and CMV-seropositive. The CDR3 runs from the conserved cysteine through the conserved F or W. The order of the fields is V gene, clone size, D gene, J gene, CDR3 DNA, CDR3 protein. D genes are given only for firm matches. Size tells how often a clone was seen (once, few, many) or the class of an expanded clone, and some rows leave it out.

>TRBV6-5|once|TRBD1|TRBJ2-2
TGTGCCAGCAGTTTCCCCGGGACAGGTGGCGGGGAGCTGTTTTTT
CASSFPGTGGGELFF
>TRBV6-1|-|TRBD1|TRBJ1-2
TGTGCCAGCAGTGGGACAGGGGGAGGCTATTATGGCTACACCTTC
CASSGTGGGYYGYTF
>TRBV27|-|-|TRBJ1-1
TGTGCCAGCAGTTTAGTCGGGGTTTGGGGCACTGAAGCTTTCTTT
CASSLVGVWGTEAFF
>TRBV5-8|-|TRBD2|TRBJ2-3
TGTGCCAGCAGCTTCTCCGGGACTAGCGGAGCGGGGGGAGATACGCAGTATTTT
CASSFSGTSGAGGDTQYF
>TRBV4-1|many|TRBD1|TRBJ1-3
TGCGCCAGCAGCCGGATGGACAGGTTTAGCAACACCATATATTTT
CASSRMDRFSNTIYF
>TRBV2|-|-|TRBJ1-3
TGTGCCAGCGGGAACCGGGACTCTGGAAACACCATATATTTT
CASGNRDSGNTIYF
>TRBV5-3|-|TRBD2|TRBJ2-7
TGTGCCAGAAGCCCCGGACCCATAGCGGGGGGATCCTACGAGCAGTACTTC
CARSPGPIAGGSYEQYF
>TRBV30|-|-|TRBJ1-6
TGTGCCTGGGGTCATCCCTATAATTCCCCCCTCCACTTT
CAWGHPYNSPLHF
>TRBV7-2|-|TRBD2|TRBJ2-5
TGTGCCAGCAGCCTATGGGGGGGAGAGACCCAGTACTTC
CASSLWGGETQYF
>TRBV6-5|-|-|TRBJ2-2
TGTGCCAGCAGAGGGGCAGGGAACACCGGGGAGCTGTTTTTT
CASRGAGNTGELFF
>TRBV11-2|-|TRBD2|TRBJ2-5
TGTGCCAGCAGTAACAGCGGGGGGGCGGGGGAGACCCAGTACTTC
CASSNSGGAGETQYF
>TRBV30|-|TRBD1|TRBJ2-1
TGTGCCTGGACCCTCGGGGACAGCTCCTACAATGAGCAGTTCTTC
CAWTLGDSSYNEQFF
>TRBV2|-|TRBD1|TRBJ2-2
TGTGCCAGCAGTGAAACCAGGACAGGGACCGGGGAGCTGTTTTTT
CASSETRTGTGELFF
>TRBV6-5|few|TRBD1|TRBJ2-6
TGTGCCAGCAGCCGGGACAGTTCCGGGGCCAACGTCCTGACTTTC
CASSRDSSGANVLTF
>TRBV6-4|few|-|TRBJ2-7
TGTGCCAGCAGTTACAGGAGGGGTGGCTACGAGCAGTACTTC
CASSYRRGGYEQYF
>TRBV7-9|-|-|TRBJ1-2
TGTGCCAGCAGCTTAGCGCCCGGGGATCCAGTCACTAGGGGCTACACCTTC
CASSLAPGDPVTRGYTF
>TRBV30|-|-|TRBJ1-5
TGTGCCTGGAGTGCCGGACAGATCAATCAGCCCCAGCATTTT
CAWSAGQINQPQHF
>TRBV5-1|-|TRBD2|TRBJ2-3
TGCGCCAGCAAGCGGGGGGGAACCTCTAGCACAGATACGCAGTATTTT
CASKRGGTSSTDTQYF
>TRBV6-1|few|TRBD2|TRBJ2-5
TGTGCCAGCAGTGAACTGGGACAGAGACTAGCGGGGGGGATAGAAGAGACCCAGTACTTC
CASSELGQRLAGGIEETQYF
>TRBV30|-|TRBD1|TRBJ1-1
TGTGCCTGGAGTTCACAGGGGGAGACTGAAGCTTTCTTT
CAWSSQGETEAFF
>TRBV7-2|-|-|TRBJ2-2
TGTGCTGGGGCAGCCTATAACACCGGGGAGCTGTTTTTT
CAGAAYNTGELFF
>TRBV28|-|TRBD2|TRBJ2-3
TGTGCCAGCACCCCACCACGGGAGGGCCCGGGAGATACGCAGTATTTT
CASTPPREGPGDTQYF
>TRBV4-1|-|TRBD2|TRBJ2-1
TGCGCCAGCAGCCAAGGGTTCACTAGCGGGGGGTACAATGAGCAGTTCTTC
CASSQGFTSGGYNEQFF
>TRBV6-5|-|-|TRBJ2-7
TGTGCCAGCAGGGCGAGGGGGGGCTCGTACGAGCAGTACTTC
CASRARGGSYEQYF
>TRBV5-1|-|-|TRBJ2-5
TGCGCCAGCAGCTTGGTCGCGGGGACCGGAGAGACCCAGTACTTC
CASSLVAGTGETQYF
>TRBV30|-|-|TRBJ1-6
TGTGCCTGGAGGGGGGGACTGGAGAATTCACCCCTCCACTTT
CAWRGGLENSPLHF
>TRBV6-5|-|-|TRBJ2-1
TGTGCCAGCAGTTACTCCGGGAGCTCCTACAATGAGCAGTTCTTC
CASSYSGSSYNEQFF
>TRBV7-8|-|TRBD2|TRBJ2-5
TGTGCCAGCAGCGCGGGACTAGCGGGGGGGACCCAGTACTTC
CASSAGLAGGTQYF
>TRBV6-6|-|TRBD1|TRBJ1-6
TGTGCCAGTTTCGCCGAGGGGGCTACCTATAATTCACCCCTCCACTTT
CASFAEGATYNSPLHF